This TCR beta chain was sequenced in a study of cytomegalovirus exposure and HLA in healthy donors. This CDR3 region has 15 residues. CDR1 and CDR2 from the germline V gene are SGHTA and FQGNSA. Trimming removed 5 bases at V and 6 bases at J, with 17 bases between. Note on this clone: The antigen is unknown.

Profiling relied on immunoSEQ multiplex PCR, and the TCRdb table lists in-frame clones only, not all of them. This sample has about 76,000 clones, with roughly 94% found just once. Regarding the study as a whole: It was reportedly the case that the classifier diagnosed cytomegalovirus status with high specificity and sensitivity. Specific recognition of CMV antigens was confirmed in vitro for a few chains (all CMV-associated). There were under 200 TCR beta chains listed as cytomegalovirus-associated.

Sequenced input: PBMCs. This TCR derives from a woman between 18 and 30 years old in good health and CMV-seronegative. This chain uses TRBV7-2 with TRBJ2-1; D perhaps matches TRBD2 (6 bases). In DNA form, the CDR3 reads TGTGCCAGCAGCCGGGACTCAGTCCCAATCAATGAGCAGTTCTTC. Its protein is CASSRDSVPINEQFF.